Below, 9 T cell receptor beta chains from the same sample are listed, as sequenced in a study of control samples from healthy donors and cancer patients. Sequenced by immunoSEQ multiplex PCR; TCRdb stores in-frame clones only, minus some. The table lists 90,000 to 100,000 clones, around 84% of them singletons, with about 36% in the top ten. The sequenced sample was PBMCs. The receptors stem from a man between 65 and 85 years old with lung cancer.

The genes are TRBV6-5 and TRBJ1-1, with D unclear. CDR1 and CDR2 from the germline V gene are MNHEY and SVGAGI. This CDR3 is 12 amino acids long. The ends were cut back, 5 bases at V and 8 bases at J, with 12 bases in the middle. DNA of the CDR3: TGTGCCAGCAGTAACCCCCCGACCGAAGCTTTCTTT. Protein sequence: CASSNPPTEAFF.

This clone appeared a few times. This rearrangement joins TRBV7-9 to TRBJ1-3, with D perhaps TRBD1 (5 bases). The length of the CDR3 is 15 residues. Per the germline V gene, CDR1 is SEHNR and CDR2 is FQNEAQ (reference sequence). The ends were cut back, 2 bases at V and 0 bases at J, with 8 bases in the middle. CDR3 region: CASSLQGNSGNTIYF. The CDR3 DNA follows: TGTGCCAGCAGCTTACAGGGAAACTCTGGAAACACCATATATTTT.

The gene calls are TRBV3-1 (or the pseudogene TRBV3-2) and TRBJ2-1; a possible D gene is TRBD2 (5 bases). Germline CDR1 LGHDT, CDR2 YNNKEL (reference sequence). V was clipped by 4 bases and J by 7 bases, with 11 bases between them. This CDR3 is 13 amino acids long. CDR3 protein: CASSPPRGNEQFF. CDR3 coding DNA: TGTGCCAGCAGCCCCCCACGGGGTAATGAGCAGTTCTTC.

V and J are TRBV5-4 and TRBJ2-1; D is tentatively TRBD1 or TRBD2 (6 bases each). The CDR3 spans 18 residues. The V end was cut by 0 bases, the J end by 7 bases, with 23 bases between. Per the germline V gene, CDR1 is SGHNT and CDR2 is YYREEE (reference sequence). CDR3 region: CASSLGAGAGSRGNEQFF. The CDR3 DNA sequence: TGTGCCAGCAGCTTGGGAGCAGGGGCGGGGTCGCGAGGGAATGAGCAGTTCTTC.

This CDR3 is CASSWGGVNQPQHF. CDR3 nucleotide sequence: TGTGCCAGCAGCTGGGGCGGGGTAAATCAGCCCCAGCATTTT. V usage is TRBV5-4 and J usage is TRBJ1-5; weak D call: TRBD1 (5 bases). Trimming left V 3 bases short and J 4 bases short, with 11 bases between. The CDR3 is 14 residues long. Germline V gene lookup returns CDR1 SGHNT and CDR2 YYREEE (reference sequence).

The gene calls are TRBV6-5 and TRBJ2-7; D not resolved. The CDR3 loop spans 15 amino acids. Germline-derived CDR1 and CDR2 are MNHEY and SVGAGI. Trimming cost V 0 bases and J 1 base, with 10 bases left between them. For the CDR3, the DNA is TGTGCCAGCAGTTACTCGAGTCTAGGGTCCTACGAGCAGTACTTC. It codes for CASSYSSLGSYEQYF.

This clone was detected a few times. The chain is built from TRBV6-2 or TRBV6-3 and TRBJ2-7; 7 nucleotides match TRBD2. Germline V CDR1 and CDR2: MNHEY, SVGEGT. The CDR3 loop spans 14 amino acids. V was clipped by 5 bases and J by 3 bases; unmatched bases: 7. This CDR3 is CASSRLGGGYEQYF. CDR3 coding DNA: TGTGCCAGCAGTCGTCTCGGCGGGGGCTACGAGCAGTACTTC.

The gene calls are TRBV5-1 and TRBJ2-1; the D is unclear. The CDR3 runs 16 residues. V was shortened by 0 bases and J by 7 bases, with 17 bases between the two germline ends. Germline V CDR1 and CDR2: SGHRS, YFSETQ. The CDR3 DNA reads as TGCGCCAGCAGCTTGGCCGTCGGCTACTCCGGGAATGAGCAGTTCTTC. Its protein is CASSLAVGYSGNEQFF. Variable domain in full (rest from reference TRBV5-1 and TRBJ2-1): KAGVTQTPRYLIKTRGQQVTLSCSPISGHRSVSWYQQTPGQGLQFLFEYFSETQRNKGNFPGRFSGRQFSNSRSEMNVSTLELGDSALYLCASSLAVGYSGNEQFFGPGTRLTVL.

The genes are TRBV6-5 and TRBJ1-2; D perhaps matches TRBD1 (5 bases). The CDR3 is 14 amino acids. V was pared by 11 bases and J by 2 bases, with 18 bases between. Germline loops: CDR1 MNHEY, CDR2 SVGAGI. As DNA, the CDR3 is TGTGCCGCCCAAAGCGCGGGGCTGAACTATGGCTACACCTTC. Translated, it gives CAAQSAGLNYGYTF.